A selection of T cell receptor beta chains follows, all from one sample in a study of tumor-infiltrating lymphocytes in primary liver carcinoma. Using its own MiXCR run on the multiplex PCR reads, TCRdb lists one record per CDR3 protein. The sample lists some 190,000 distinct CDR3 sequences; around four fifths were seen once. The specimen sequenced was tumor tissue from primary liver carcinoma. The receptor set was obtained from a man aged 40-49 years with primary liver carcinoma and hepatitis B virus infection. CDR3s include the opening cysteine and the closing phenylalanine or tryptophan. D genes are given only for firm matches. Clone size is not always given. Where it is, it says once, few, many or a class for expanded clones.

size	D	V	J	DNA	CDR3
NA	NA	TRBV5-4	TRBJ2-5	TGTGTCAGCAGTCATGCGGGTGGTGACGAGACCCAGTACTTC	CVSSHAGGDETQYF
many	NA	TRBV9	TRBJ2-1	TGTGCCAGCAGCGCCAGGACTGGATTCTACAATGAGCAGTTCTTC	CASSARTGFYNEQFF
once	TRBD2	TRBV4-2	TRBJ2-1	TGTGCCAGCAGCCACGAGAGCAGCGGGAACTTCAATGAACAGTTCTTC	CASSHESSGNFNEQFF
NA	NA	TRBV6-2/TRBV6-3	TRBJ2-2	TGTGCCAGAAGTTTCCGGGGCCCCACCGGGGAGATGTTTTTT	CARSFRGPTGEMFF
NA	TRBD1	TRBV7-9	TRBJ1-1	TGTGTCAGCAGCCCCCGGGGGACAGGGGGAATCACTCAAGCTTTCTTT	CVSSPRGTGGITQAFF
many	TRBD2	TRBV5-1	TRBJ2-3	TGCGCCAGCAGCTGGGTAGCGGGGAGCACAGATACGCAGTATTTT	CASSWVAGSTDTQYF
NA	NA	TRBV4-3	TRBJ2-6	TGTGCCATCAGCCAAGATGGGTCAGGGCGCGGGGCCAACGTCCTGACTTTC	CAISQDGSGRGANVLTF
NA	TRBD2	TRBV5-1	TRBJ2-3	TGCGACAGCAGCTTACTAGCGGGCACAGCTACGCAGTATTTT	CDSSLLAGTATQYF
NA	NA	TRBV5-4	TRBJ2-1	TGTGCCAGCAGCTTGGGACTAGGGGGGGGGAATGAGCAGTTCTTC	CASSLGLGGGNEQFF
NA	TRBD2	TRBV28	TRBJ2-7	TGTGTCAGCAGTTCCGGACTAGTGTTAGGCTCCTACGAGCAGTACTTC	CVSSSGLVLGSYEQYF
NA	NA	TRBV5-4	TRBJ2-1	TGTGCCAATAGCCCCGGCGGAGGGGGCTATGTGAATGAGCAGTTTTTC	CANSPGGGGYVNEQFF
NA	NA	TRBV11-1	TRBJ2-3	TGTGCCAGCATCTCTGGGGGAAGCTCTGTTGGAACCCTCACAGATACGCAGTATTTT	CASISGGSSVGTLTDTQYF
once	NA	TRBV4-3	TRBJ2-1	TGCGCCAGCAGCCCAAGGGGGGGGTCGTTTAATGAGCAGTTTTTC	CASSPRGGSFNEQFF
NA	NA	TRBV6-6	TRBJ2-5	TGTACCAGCAATTACTTGGGTGGAGGACAAGAGACCCAGTACTTC	CTSNYLGGGQETQYF
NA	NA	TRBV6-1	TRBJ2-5	TGTGCCAGCAGTGAAATACAAGGGGCCCAAGAGACCCAGTACTTC	CASSEIQGAQETQYF
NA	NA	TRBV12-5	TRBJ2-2	TGTGCTAGTGGTCCTAGTGGGACGAACACCGGGGAGCTGATTTTT	CASGPSGTNTGELIF
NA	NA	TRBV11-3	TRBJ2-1	TGTGACAGCAGCATAGGCGTCTCGAACAATGAGCAATTCTTC	CDSSIGVSNNEQFF
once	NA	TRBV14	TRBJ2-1	TGTGCCAGCAGTGCTATAGCGGTATGGGTAAACAATGAGCAGTTCTTC	CASSAIAVWVNNEQFF
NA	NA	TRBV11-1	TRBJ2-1	TGTGCGAGCAGCCCCTGGATGGCGGACTCCTACAATGAGCAGTTCTTC	CASSPWMADSYNEQFF
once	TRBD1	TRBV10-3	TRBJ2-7	TGTGTCATCAGTGGGGGACAGAGGGCCCCAAAAGACTACGAGCAGTACTTC	CVISGGQRAPKDYEQYF
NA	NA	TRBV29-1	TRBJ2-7	TGTAGCGTTGATGGAGGGGGCGAGCAGTACTTC	CSVDGGGEQYF
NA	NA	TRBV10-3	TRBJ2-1	TGTGCCGTTAATAACCCGGGACAAGGAGGAGTTGAGCAGTTCTTC	CAVNNPGQGGVEQFF
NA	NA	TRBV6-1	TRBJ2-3	TGTGCCAGTAGTGATTTCTCAGGGAGTGGTGAAGATTCACAGTATTTT	CASSDFSGSGEDSQYF
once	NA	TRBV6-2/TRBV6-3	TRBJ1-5	TGTGTCAGCAGTGAATCTACTCAGGGAGCTCAGTCCCAGCATTTT	CVSSESTQGAQSQHF
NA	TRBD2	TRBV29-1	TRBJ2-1	TGCAGTGTTGAGACTAGCGGGAGCTACAATGAACAGTTCTTC	CSVETSGSYNEQFF
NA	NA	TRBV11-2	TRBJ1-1	TGTGCTAGCAGCTTAGGCCTGATCAGTGAAGCTTTCTTT	CASSLGLISEAFF
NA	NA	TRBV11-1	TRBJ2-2	TGTGCCTGCAGCTTTTGTGTCACCGGGGAGCTGTTTTTT	CACSFCVTGELFF
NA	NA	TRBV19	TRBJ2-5	TGTGCCAGTAGTATATTTCTCATTAGCGGTCGCAGAGGGGAAGAGACCCAGTACTTC	CASSIFLISGRRGEETQYF
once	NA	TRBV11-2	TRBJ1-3	TGTGCCAGCAGCTTACTACGGGGGGCGGGAGGAAACACCATATATTTT	CASSLLRGAGGNTIYF
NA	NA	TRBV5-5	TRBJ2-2	TGTGCCAGTAGCTTGGGCGGATGTGGCAGGGAGCTGTTTTTT	CASSLGGCGRELFF
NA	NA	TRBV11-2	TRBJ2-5	TGTGCCACCAGCTTAGGACTGGCGGGAAAGCAAGAGACCCAGTACTTC	CATSLGLAGKQETQYF
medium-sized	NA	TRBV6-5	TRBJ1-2	TGTGCCAGCAGCCCACAGGGAACCGCTAACTATGGCTACACCTTC	CASSPQGTANYGYTF
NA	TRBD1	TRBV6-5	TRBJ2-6	TGTGCCAGCAGATACAGGGGCTCTGTGGCCAACGTCCCGACTTTC	CASRYRGSVANVPTF
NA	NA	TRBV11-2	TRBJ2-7	TGTATCAGCACCCCCGAGGGCTACGAGCAGTACTTC	CISTPEGYEQYF
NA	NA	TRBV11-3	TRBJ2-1	TGTGCCATCAGCTTAAATGCCAAAGAGCAGTTGTTC	CAISLNAKEQLF
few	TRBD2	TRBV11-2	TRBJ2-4	TGTGCCAGCAGCTCACCAGGACTAGCGGGTCTAGCCAAAAATGTTCAGTACTTC	CASSSPGLAGLAKNVQYF
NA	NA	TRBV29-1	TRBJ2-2	TGCAGTGTTGTCACGGTGGGAGCGTACACCGGGGAGCTGTTTTTT	CSVVTVGAYTGELFF
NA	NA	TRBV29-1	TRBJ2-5	TGCAGCGTTACCGGCATGGGAATAGAGACCCAATACTTC	CSVTGMGIETQYF
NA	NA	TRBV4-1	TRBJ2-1	TGCGCCAACAGCCAAGACCTTCGGGGAGGCAGTGAGCAGTTCTTC	CANSQDLRGGSEQFF
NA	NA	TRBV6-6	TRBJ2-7	TGTGCCAGCAGTTACTCGTCGGCGGCTCTCTACGAGCAGTGCTTC	CASSYSSAALYEQCF
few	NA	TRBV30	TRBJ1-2	TGTGCCTGGAGTGTACAAGGGGTGCACTATGGCCACACCTTC	CAWSVQGVHYGHTF
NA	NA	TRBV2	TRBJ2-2	TGTGCCAGCAGTGAAGTGGAGACAGCAAACACCGGGGAGCTGTTTTTT	CASSEVETANTGELFF
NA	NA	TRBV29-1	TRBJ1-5	TGTAGTGTTATCGGACAGATCAATCAGCCCCAGCATTTT	CSVIGQINQPQHF
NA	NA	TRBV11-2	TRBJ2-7	TGTGCCAGCAGCTATAACAGGAACTCCTACGATCAGCACTTC	CASSYNRNSYDQHF
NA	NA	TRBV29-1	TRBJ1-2	TGCAGCGTTGAAATCGACGGACCCGGTATTGGGTACACCTTC	CSVEIDGPGIGYTF
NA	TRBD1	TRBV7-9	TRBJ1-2	TGTGCCAGCAGACAAAGCGGGACAGCTCTGGTATATGGCTACACCTTC	CASRQSGTALVYGYTF